Shown below are 10 T cell receptor beta chains from a single sample sequenced in a study of T cell responses to AZD1222 COVID-19 vaccine. Produced via immunoSEQ multiplex PCR; TCRdb's table is partial and in-frame only. The table records 90,000 to 120,000 clones, roughly 90% of them present only once. This specimen consisted of peripheral blood, obtained on day 0 of AZD1222 vaccination. The receptors derive from an adult in good health.

J is TRBJ1-1 and V is TRBV15, with 7 bases that match TRBD1. J was trimmed by 6 bases and V by 5 bases; bases with no gene match: 12. CDR1 and CDR2 from the germline V gene are LNHNV and YYDKDF (reference sequence). This CDR3 is built from 15 residues. The CDR3 DNA sequence: TGTGCCACCAGCTTACGGACAGGCGGGCTAGCTGAAGCTTTCTTT. Protein: CATSLRTGGLAEAFF.

This chain links TRBV14 with TRBJ1-2; possibly TRBD1 for D (5 bases). The CDR3 sequence is 13 residues long. V was pared by 10 bases and J by 0 bases, with 12 bases between. Per germline, CDR1 SGHDN and CDR2 FVKESK. CDR3 amino acids: CATGLAANYGYTF. The CDR3, as DNA: TGTGCCACGGGGCTCGCTGCTAACTATGGCTACACCTTC.

The chain combines TRBV7-2 with TRBJ2-7; 10 bases are a match to TRBD1. Germline assignment: CDR1 SGHTA and CDR2 FQGNSA. The length of the CDR3 is 14 residues. V was clipped by 4 bases and J by 7 bases; unmatched bases: 7. For the CDR3, the DNA is TGTGCCAGCAGCTACGGACAGGGGGGTTGGGAGCAGTACTTC. Its protein is CASSYGQGGWEQYF.

V is TRBV10-2 and J is TRBJ1-1, with D possibly TRBD1 on 6 matching bases. Trimming left V 7 bases short and J 4 bases short, with 16 bases between. The CDR3 is 14 amino acids. Per the germline V gene, CDR1 is WSHSY and CDR2 is SAAADI. CDR3 coding DNA: TGCGCCAGCAAGGAAGGGGGATTCGGCACTGAAGCTTTCTTT. It yields the protein CASKEGGFGTEAFF.

This clone turned up a few times. The chain recombines TRBV18 with TRBJ2-7, with D possibly being TRBD2 (5 bases). The CDR3 has 14 amino acids. Deletions cut 2 bases from V and 5 bases from J, with 13 bases between. Germline V lookup: CDR1 KGHSH, CDR2 LQKENI. The CDR3 DNA is TGTGCCAGCTCACCATATGAGGGTGTGGACGAGCAGTACTTC. This encodes CASSPYEGVDEQYF.

The rearrangement uses TRBV19 and TRBJ1-1, with 7 nucleotides matching TRBD1. CDR1 and CDR2 (germline): LNHDA, SQIVND (reference sequence). Trimming took 2 bases from V and 7 from J; bases not matched to a gene: 4. The CDR3 consists of 13 residues. The chain's CDR3 is CASSIRGQIEAFF. The CDR3 DNA reads as TGTGCCAGTAGTATAAGGGGGCAGATTGAAGCTTTCTTT. Supplemented by reference TRBV19 and TRBJ1-1, the full variable domain reads DGGITQSPKYLFRKEGQNVTLSCEQNLNHDAMYWYRQDPGQGLRLIYYSQIVNDFQKGDIAEGYSVSREKKESFPLTVTSAQKNPTAFYLCASSIRGQIEAFFGQGTRLTVV.

V is TRBV5-1 and J is TRBJ1-2; 7 bases fit TRBD1. After removal of 4 bases from V and 1 base from J, the junction contained 4 bases not matched to a gene. Germline values: CDR1 SGHRS, CDR2 YFSETQ. The CDR3 contains 14 residues. In nucleotides, the CDR3 is TGCGCCAGCAGCCAGGGGGGACTTAACTATGGCTACACCTTC. Amino acids: CASSQGGLNYGYTF.

The chain links TRBV3-1 (or the pseudogene TRBV3-2) to TRBJ2-3; D is unresolved. Germline lookup yields CDR1 LGHDT and CDR2 YNNKEL (reference sequence). The CDR3 is 15 amino acids. V dropped 2 bases and J dropped 2 bases, with 11 bases sitting between them. The CDR3 spells CASSQLGGYTDTQYF. The CDR3, as DNA: TGTGCCAGCAGCCAATTGGGTGGTTACACAGATACGCAGTATTTT.

This chain uses TRBV24-1 with TRBJ1-6; D not resolved. Germline V gene sequence: CDR1 KGHDR, CDR2 SFDVKD. This CDR3 comprises 10 residues. The germline V and J ends were trimmed by 10 bases and 9 bases, with 6 bases remaining between them. Here the CDR3 DNA reads TGTGCCACATCGCGTTCACCCCTCCACTTT. Protein product: CATSRSPLHF.

This chain links TRBV11-2 with TRBJ2-5; D is undetermined. The germline gives CDR1 SGHAT, CDR2 FQNNGV. CDR3 size: 11 residues. V lost 5 bases, J lost 7 bases, and 8 bases lay in between. The CDR3 DNA follows: TGTGCCAGCAGCACACTTAGGACCCAGTACTTC. Its protein is CASSTLRTQYF.